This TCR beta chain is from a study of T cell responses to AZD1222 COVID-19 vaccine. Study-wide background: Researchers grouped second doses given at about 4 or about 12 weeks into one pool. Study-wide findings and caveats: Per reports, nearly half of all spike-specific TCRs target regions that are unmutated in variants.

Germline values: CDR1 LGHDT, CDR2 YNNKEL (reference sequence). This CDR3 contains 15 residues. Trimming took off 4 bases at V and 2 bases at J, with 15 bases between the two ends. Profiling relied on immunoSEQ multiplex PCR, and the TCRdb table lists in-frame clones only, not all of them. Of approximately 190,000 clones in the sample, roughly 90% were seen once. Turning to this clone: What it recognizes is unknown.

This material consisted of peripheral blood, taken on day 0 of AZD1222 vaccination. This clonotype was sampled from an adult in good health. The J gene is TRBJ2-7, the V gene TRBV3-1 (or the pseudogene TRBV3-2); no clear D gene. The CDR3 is CASSPSLGEAYEQYF. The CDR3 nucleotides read TGTGCCAGCAGCCCCTCGCTAGGTGAAGCCTACGAGCAGTACTTC.